This passage covers 27 T cell receptor beta chains from one sample sequenced in a study of T cells in Graves' hyperthyroidism and ophthalmopathy. Researchers took RNA transcripts and amplified the TCR beta CDR3 regions from them. First-round RT-PCR of the TCR CDR3 relied on the HTBI primer set. TCRdb reprocessed the multiplex PCR reads via MiXCR and lists one record per CDR3 protein. This sample yields about 260,000 distinct CDR3 sequences, of which approximately 26% are seen a single time; about 25% belongs to the top ten. Input material: blood. These receptors originate from a man in his forties with Graves' hyperthyroidism that later progressed to Graves' ophthalmopathy.

V is TRBV7-3 and J is TRBJ2-7; 12 bases are a match to TRBD1. CDR1 is SGHTA and CDR2 is FQGTGA in the germline V gene. The CDR3 consists of 14 residues. Trimming removed 5 bases from V and 9 bases from J; junction bases left unmatched: 8. CDR3 DNA: TGTGCCAGCAGCCAGACGGGACAGGGGGCTGGGCAGTACTTC. It is translated as CASSQTGQGAGQYF.

This clonotype appeared many times. The chain uses TRBV3-1 and TRBJ2-7; 10 bases match TRBD2. The J segment lost 4 bases and the V segment lost 0 bases, leaving 3 bases of the junction unmatched. The CDR3 has 15 residues. The germline CDR1 and CDR2 sequences are LGHDT and YNNKEL (reference sequence). The CDR3 is CASSQEGAGGYEQYF. The CDR3 region has the DNA TGTGCCAGCAGCCAAGAGGGAGCGGGAGGGTACGAGCAGTACTTC.

This clonotype was seen ten or more times. The chain is built from TRBV18 and TRBJ2-7; D uncertain. The assigned J gene may be wrong: the sequence end matches TRBJ2-1 better. CDR3 size: 13 residues. Germline loops: CDR1 KGHSH, CDR2 LQKENI. The CDR3 reads CASSPTQFYEQFF. The CDR3 DNA sequence: TGTGCCAGCTCTCCCACACAGTTCTACGAGCAGTTCTTC.

J is TRBJ2-7 and V is TRBV6-1; D gene uncertain. The CDR3 is made up of 12 amino acids. Trimming cost V 2 bases and J 9 bases, with 11 bases left between them. CDR1 MNHNS and CDR2 SASEGT come from the germline V gene. The CDR3 protein is CASSEQASRQYF. CDR3 DNA sequence: TGTGCCAGCAGTGAACAAGCCTCCCGGCAGTACTTC.

This clonotype is classed as medium-sized. The chain joins TRBV2 to TRBJ1-1; D possibly corresponds to TRBD1 (5 bases). CDR3 size: 16 residues. CDR1 is SNHLY and CDR2 is FYNNEI in the germline V gene. Trimming stripped 3 bases from V and 0 bases from J, with 14 bases between. In DNA, the CDR3 is TGTGCCAGCAGTGATCAGACAGTGGGGATGAACACTGAAGCTTTCTTT. Its translation is CASSDQTVGMNTEAFF.

The chain combines TRBV6-5 with TRBJ1-5; D is unclear. In germline, CDR1 is MNHEY, CDR2 SVGAGI. The germline V and J ends were trimmed by 2 bases and 0 bases, with 8 bases remaining between them. The CDR3 covers 15 residues. The CDR3 region is CASSYSPYSNQPQHF. In nucleotides, the CDR3 is TGTGCCAGCAGTTACAGCCCATATAGCAATCAGCCCCAGCATTTT.

This clonotype was recorded at least ten times. The chain recombines TRBV14 with TRBJ1-3; D is undetermined. The germline gives CDR1 SGHDN, CDR2 FVKESK. With 0 bases removed from V and 2 bases from J, the gap between germline ends came to 8 bases. This CDR3 has 15 amino acids. Here the CDR3 reads CASSQDLGTGNTIYF. CDR3 DNA sequence: TGTGCCAGCAGCCAAGATCTGGGAACTGGAAACACCATATATTTT.

This clonotype was seen ten or more times. The chain couples TRBV15 to TRBJ2-3; D is possibly TRBD2 (6 bases). Per germline, CDR1 LNHNV and CDR2 YYDKDF (reference sequence). V gave up 3 bases and J gave up 2 bases, with 12 bases separating them. The length of the CDR3 is 15 residues. In DNA form, the CDR3 reads TGTGCCACCAGCAGGGAGCGGGCGTTCACAGATACGCAGTATTTT. Protein: CATSRERAFTDTQYF.

This clonotype came up many times. CDR3: CASSWGTSGVYEQYF. CDR3 DNA sequence: TGTGCCAGCAGCTGGGGGACTAGCGGGGTCTACGAGCAGTACTTC. The V and J genes are TRBV7-9 and TRBJ2-7; 13 positions match TRBD2. The CDR3 loop spans 15 amino acids. Germline CDR1 reads SEHNR; CDR2 reads FQNEAQ (reference sequence). After removal of 4 bases from V and 3 bases from J, the junction contained 3 bases not matched to a gene.

The rearrangement joins TRBV30 to TRBJ1-2; a possible D gene is TRBD1 (5 bases). V dropped 5 bases and J dropped 5 bases, with 15 bases sitting between them. In germline, CDR1 is GTSNPN, CDR2 SVGIG (reference sequence). The CDR3 sequence is 13 residues long. This chain's CDR3 is CAWGTLRTYGYTF. The CDR3 DNA reads TGTGCCTGGGGGACCCTGAGAACATATGGCTACACCTTC.

The V and J genes are TRBV12-3 or TRBV12-4 and TRBJ1-5; D possibly corresponds to TRBD1 (6 bases). The CDR3 loop spans 14 amino acids. Trimming took 8 bases from V and 1 from J, leaving 12 bases between them. The CDR3 DNA follows: TGTGCCAGCTCCTTCGACAGGAGCAATCAGCCCCAGCATTTT. This translates into CASSFDRSNQPQHF.

This rearrangement joins TRBV20-1 to TRBJ2-7, with D possibly being TRBD1 (5 bases). Trimming pared 3 bases from V and 6 bases from J, leaving 27 bases between. Germline CDR1 DFQATT, CDR2 SNEGSKA (reference sequence). The CDR3 contains 17 residues. CDR3: CSASKHTGRVFGVEQYF. In DNA form, the CDR3 reads TGCAGTGCTAGTAAGCACACAGGTCGGGTGTTTGGCGTCGAGCAGTACTTC.

This rearrangement joins TRBV12-3 or TRBV12-4 to TRBJ1-5, with D maybe TRBD1 (5 bases). This CDR3 region has 13 residues. V was shortened by 8 bases and J by 6 bases, with 14 bases between the two germline ends. For the CDR3, the DNA is TGTGCCAGCGCCCCGGGGGGTGGTCAGCCCCAGCATTTT. Amino acid sequence: CASAPGGGQPQHF.

The sample holds many counts of this clonotype. The CDR3 coding sequence is TGTGCCAGCAGTTACTCGATGGCCATTTCCTACGAGCAGTACTTC. It is translated as CASSYSMAISYEQYF. V is TRBV6-5 and J is TRBJ2-7, with unresolved D. CDR3 size: 15 residues. Trimming removed 0 bases at V and 1 base at J, with 10 bases between. Germline CDR1 is MNHEY and CDR2 is SVGAGI.

In this sample, this clonotype turned up many times. The rearrangement uses TRBV7-3 and TRBJ1-2; 9 bases line up with TRBD1. V dropped 5 bases and J dropped 7; count of bases not matched to a gene: 14. The CDR3 is 16 residues long. Germline CDR1 reads SGHTA; CDR2 reads FQGTGA. The CDR3 DNA is TGTGCCAGCAGCCCAGGGTCGGGGACAGGGTATTCTGGCTACACCTTC. Protein sequence: CASSPGSGTGYSGYTF.

This rearrangement joins TRBV27 to TRBJ1-2; D remains ambiguous. Trimming took 6 bases from V and 1 from J, leaving 6 bases between them. The CDR3 covers 12 residues. The germline V gene has CDR1 MNHEY and CDR2 SMNVEV (reference sequence). CDR3: CASRSLNYGYTF. For the CDR3, the DNA is TGTGCCAGCAGGTCTCTTAACTATGGCTACACCTTC.

The sample holds many counts of this clonotype. The rearrangement links TRBV6-5 to TRBJ2-7, with 9 nucleotides matching TRBD1. The germline gives CDR1 MNHEY, CDR2 SVGAGI. With 6 bases clipped from V and 5 bases from J, the junction kept 8 bases outside the gene matches. CDR3 size: 14 residues. CDR3 residues: CASSYRTGVHEQYF. In nucleotides, the CDR3 is TGTGCCAGCAGCTATAGGACAGGGGTCCACGAGCAGTACTTC.

The sample holds one count of this clonotype. This chain uses TRBV19 with TRBJ1-5, with 8 bases identical to TRBD1. V trimming: 4 bases; J trimming: 4 bases; junction bases outside the gene matches: 6. The CDR3 contains 15 residues. The germline V gene has CDR1 LNHDA and CDR2 SQIVND (reference sequence). The CDR3 is CASSSRDRINQPQHF. CDR3 nucleotide sequence: TGTGCCAGTAGTAGCCGGGACAGGATTAATCAGCCCCAGCATTTT.

This clonotype was observed at least ten times. The V gene is TRBV5-1, the J gene TRBJ1-2, with a weak D call TRBD1 (5 bases). This CDR3 is built from 14 residues. V lost 0 bases, J lost 8 bases, and 14 bases lay in between. Germline CDR1 is SGHRS and CDR2 is YFSETQ. The CDR3 protein is CASSLEAGVRGYTF. The CDR3 DNA reads as TGCGCCAGCAGCTTGGAAGCGGGGGTACGGGGCTACACCTTC.

The chain carries TRBV4-1 and TRBJ2-5, with D possibly being TRBD2 (6 bases). CDR3 length equals 16 residues. V was shortened by 0 bases and J by 5 bases, with 16 bases between the two germline ends. Germline-derived CDR1 and CDR2 are MGHRA and YSYEKL. CDR3 sequence: CASSQDGDWAGETQYF. For the CDR3, the DNA is TGCGCCAGCAGCCAAGATGGGGACTGGGCGGGCGAGACCCAGTACTTC.

The gene calls are TRBV27 and TRBJ2-7; D is unclear. Germline lookup yields CDR1 MNHEY and CDR2 SMNVEV (reference sequence). The CDR3 covers 8 residues. V was pared by 3 bases and J by 12 bases, with 3 bases between. DNA for the CDR3: TGTGCCAGCAGTTTGCGGTACTTC. Translated: CASSLRYF.

The V call is TRBV6-1, the J call TRBJ2-7, with TRBD2 as a possible D gene (6 bases). The length of the CDR3 is 14 residues. V dropped 2 bases and J dropped 2 bases, with 10 bases sitting between them. Germline-derived CDR1 and CDR2 are MNHNS and SASEGT. CDR3 in amino acids: CASSEWEVPYEQYF. CDR3 nucleotides: TGTGCCAGCAGTGAATGGGAGGTCCCCTACGAGCAGTACTTC.

This clonotype was found many times. The chain combines TRBV20-1 with TRBJ2-7; D might be TRBD1 (6 bases). The CDR3 runs 13 residues. The V gene's germline CDR1 is DFQATT and CDR2 SNEGSKA (reference sequence). V was trimmed by 3 bases and J by 2 bases, leaving 11 bases between them. The DNA of the CDR3 is TGCAGTGCTAGGGACGGGACAACCTACGAGCAGTACTTC. Protein sequence: CSARDGTTYEQYF.

Ten or more counts support this clonotype. The chain joins TRBV10-3 to TRBJ2-5; D is perhaps TRBD2 (6 bases). The CDR3 is 14 residues long. The V gene lost 4 bases and the J gene lost 4 bases, with 13 bases spanning the gap. Germline assignment: CDR1 ENHRY and CDR2 SYGVKD. The chain's CDR3 is CAISAALEGETQYF. CDR3 nucleotide sequence: TGTGCCATCAGTGCAGCCCTGGAGGGAGAGACCCAGTACTTC.

The chain combines TRBV27 with TRBJ1-2, with D uncertain. The CDR3 consists of 14 residues. Trimming pared 5 bases from V and 7 bases from J, leaving 17 bases between. Germline CDR1 reads MNHEY; CDR2 reads SMNVEV (reference sequence). The CDR3 nucleotides read TGTGCCAGCAGTCCGGCGGAGGAGGAGTTTGGCTACACCTTC. Its protein product is CASSPAEEEFGYTF.

Only a few counts were recorded for this clonotype. The chain joins TRBV12-3 or TRBV12-4 to TRBJ2-5, with unresolved D. The CDR3 is 14 amino acids. Trimming left V 2 bases short and J 2 bases short, with 9 bases between. The CDR3, as DNA: TGTGCCAGCAGTTTATCGTTCCTACAAGAGACCCAGTACTTC. It encodes CASSLSFLQETQYF.

The chain employs TRBV27 and TRBJ1-5; TRBD1 agrees at 10 bases. The CDR3 consists of 16 residues. CDR1 MNHEY and CDR2 SMNVEV come from the germline V gene (reference sequence). Losses at the gene ends were 5 bases for V and 7 bases for J; bases not matched to a gene: 11. CDR3 DNA sequence: TGTGCCAGCAGTCCTCATATCGGACAGGGGGACCAGCCCCAGCATTTT. Residues: CASSPHIGQGDQPQHF.